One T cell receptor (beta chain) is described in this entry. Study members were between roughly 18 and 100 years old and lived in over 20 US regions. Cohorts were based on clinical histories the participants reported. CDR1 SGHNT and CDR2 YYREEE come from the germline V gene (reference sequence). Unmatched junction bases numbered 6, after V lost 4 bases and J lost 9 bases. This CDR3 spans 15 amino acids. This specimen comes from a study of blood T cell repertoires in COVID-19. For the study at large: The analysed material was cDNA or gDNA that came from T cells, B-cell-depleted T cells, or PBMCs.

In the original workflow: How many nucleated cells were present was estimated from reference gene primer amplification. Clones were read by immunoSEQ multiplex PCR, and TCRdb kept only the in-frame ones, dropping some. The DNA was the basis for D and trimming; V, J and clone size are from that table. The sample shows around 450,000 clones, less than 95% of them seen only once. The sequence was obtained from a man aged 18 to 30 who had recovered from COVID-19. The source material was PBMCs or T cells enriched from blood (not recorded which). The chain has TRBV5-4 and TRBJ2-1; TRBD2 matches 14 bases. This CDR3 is CASSQGLAGVGEQFF. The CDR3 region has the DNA TGTGCCAGCAGCCAGGGACTAGCGGGAGTTGGTGAGCAGTTCTTC. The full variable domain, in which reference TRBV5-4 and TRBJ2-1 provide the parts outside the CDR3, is ETGVTQSPTHLIKTRGQQVTLRCSSQSGHNTVSWYQQALGQGPQFIFQYYREEENGRGNFPPRFSGLQFPNYSSELNVNALELDDSALYLCASSQGLAGVGEQFFGPGTRLTVL.